These T cell receptor beta chains were read from a single sample in a study of CD8 T cells in Susac syndrome. A single record per CDR3 protein comes from TCRdb applying MiXCR to the immunoSEQ multiplex PCR reads. Here the sample spans 130,000 or so distinct CDR3 sequences, around 94% being singletons. The sequenced material came from CD8+ T cells from PBMCs. The receptors were gathered from a human donor with Susac syndrome. The CDR3 runs from the conserved cysteine through the conserved F or W. The D gene is left open where the match is weak. Rows may omit the clone size; those that give it use once, few, many or a size class.

clone_size j_call d_call v_call cdr3_nt cdr3_aa
. TRBJ1-1 TRBD1 TRBV7-9 TGTGCCAGCAGGGCAGTGGGACAGGGGGCGGGTAACACTGAAGCTTTCTTT CASRAVGQGAGNTEAFF
. TRBJ1-2 . TRBV20-1 TGCAGTGCTAAGGGGCCGGGGCGTTCGGCTCTAGGCTATGGCTACACCTTC CSAKGPGRSALGYGYTF
. TRBJ2-1 . TRBV7-9 TGTGCCAGCAGCTTATCTGGGTTCAATGAGCAGTTCTTC CASSLSGFNEQFF
once TRBJ2-1 TRBD2 TRBV4-3 TGCGCCAGCAGCCAAGATGTAGCGGGGACCAAATACAATGAGCAGTTCTTC CASSQDVAGTKYNEQFF
. TRBJ2-1 . TRBV30 TGTGCCTGGACCCGAGAAGGAGCCCCTTTCTACAATGAGCAGTTCTTC CAWTREGAPFYNEQFF
. TRBJ2-2 . TRBV24-1 TGTGCCACCAGTGATTTAATACAGCACACCGGGGAGCTGTTTTTT CATSDLIQHTGELFF
. TRBJ2-7 TRBD1 TRBV4-1 TGCGCCAGCAGCCAATACGGGACAGGGAGCCACGAGCAGTACTTC CASSQYGTGSHEQYF
. TRBJ2-5 . TRBV3-1 TGTGCCAGCAGCCCAAGGGACACAGGGACCCAGTACTTC CASSPRDTGTQYF
. TRBJ1-5 TRBD1 TRBV2 TGTGCCAGCACCATGGGACAGGGCAGTCAGCCCCAGCATTTT CASTMGQGSQPQHF
. TRBJ2-5 TRBD1 TRBV29-1 TGCAGCGTTGAACCGGGGACAGGGGCCCAGTACTTC CSVEPGTGAQYF
. TRBJ1-2 . TRBV27 TGTGCCAGCCGATCAGGGGCGGATTATGGCTACACCTTC CASRSGADYGYTF
. TRBJ2-1 TRBD2 TRBV2 TGTGCCAGCAGACTCTCTAGCGGGGGGCTCAATGAGCAGTTCTTC CASRLSSGGLNEQFF
. TRBJ1-2 . TRBV18 TGTGCCAGCTGCAACCTCTATGGCTACACCTTC CASCNLYGYTF
. TRBJ2-1 TRBD2 TRBV12-3/TRBV12-4 TGTGCCAGCAGTCTTAGCGGGGGGGCGAGCAATGAGCAGTTCTTC CASSLSGGASNEQFF
. TRBJ2-1 . TRBV11-2 TGTGCCAGCAGCTTAGTAGGCTCACCCTACAATGAGCAGTTCTTC CASSLVGSPYNEQFF
. TRBJ2-6 TRBD2 TRBV10-3 TGTGCCACCGTGGGCGGGGGGCCTGGGGCCAACGTCCTGACTTTC CATVGGGPGANVLTF
. TRBJ1-2 . TRBV6-5 TGTGCATGGAGGGGAGTCCTCTATGGCTACACCTTC CAWRGVLYGYTF
once TRBJ2-7 . TRBV19 TGTGCCAGTAGTCCGGGTAGCCTTTACGAGCAGTACTTC CASSPGSLYEQYF
. TRBJ2-5 TRBD1 TRBV11-2 TGTGCCAGCAGCTTGGCGGGACAGGGCTACTCCAGGGAGACCCAGTACTTC CASSLAGQGYSRETQYF
. TRBJ1-1 . TRBV12-5 TGTGCTAGTGGCCCTTCGAACACTGAAGCTTTCTTT CASGPSNTEAFF
. TRBJ1-5 TRBD1 TRBV25-1 TGTGCCAGCAGTGAAGGACAGGCCGATCCCGAATATAGCAATCAGCCCCAGCATTTT CASSEGQADPEYSNQPQHF
. TRBJ1-2 TRBD1 TRBV12-3/TRBV12-4 TGTGCCAGCAGCCTCGGGACAGAGGATGGCTACACCTTC CASSLGTEDGYTF
. TRBJ2-3 . TRBV29-1 TGCAGCGTTGAGGGACTGAGCACAGATACGCAGTATTTT CSVEGLSTDTQYF
. TRBJ2-7 . TRBV2 TGTGCCAGCATTGGGGGAATCACGCAGCAGTACTTC CASIGGITQQYF
. TRBJ1-6 . TRBV30 TGCGGGTTCAGCTCCTATAATTCACCCCTCCACTTT CGFSSYNSPLHF
. TRBJ1-2 . TRBV30 TGTGCCTGGAGATGGGGGGACTATGGCTACACCTTC CAWRWGDYGYTF
. TRBJ1-6 TRBD1 TRBV12-3/TRBV12-4 TGTGCCAGCAGCGGACAGGGGGATTCACCCCTCCACTTT CASSGQGDSPLHF
. TRBJ2-1 . TRBV12-3/TRBV12-4 TGTGCCAGCAGTTCCCCCGGGCCGATTGATGAGCAGTTCTTC CASSSPGPIDEQFF
. TRBJ2-1 . TRBV29-1 TGCAGCGTGGAGACAAGGGGGTACAATGAGCAGTTCTTC CSVETRGYNEQFF
few TRBJ1-2 TRBD1 TRBV7-9 TGTGCCAGCAGCTTAGCCCTGGACAGGGGCTACACCTTC CASSLALDRGYTF
. TRBJ2-7 . TRBV30 TGTGCCTGGAGTGTACTAGGGGACGAGCAGTACTTC CAWSVLGDEQYF
. TRBJ1-6 . TRBV9 TGTGCCAGCAGCGCCGAGGGGGGCTCCTATAATTCACCCCTCCACTTT CASSAEGGSYNSPLHF
. TRBJ2-5 . TRBV20-1 TGCAGTGCGTCCCAGGGGTCTCAAGAGACCCAGTACTTC CSASQGSQETQYF
. TRBJ1-6 . TRBV18 TGTGCCAGCTCACCACCAAATTCACCCCTCCACTTT CASSPPNSPLHF
. TRBJ2-1 . TRBV20-1 TGCAGTGCTAGGGTCCCAGGGCGGAATGAGCAGTTCTTC CSARVPGRNEQFF